Following are 8 T cell receptor beta chains from one sample sequenced in a study of T-cell reconstitution after alpha-beta-depleted transplantation in children. TCRbeta library construction was performed incorporating unique molecular identifiers. Using its own MiXCR run on the PCR reads, TCRdb lists one record per CDR3 protein. This sample has 240,000 or so distinct CDR3 sequences, with 12% found just once. Specimen: PBMCs from the stem cell graft donor, collected from the stem cell graft. All receptors come from a human donor who donated a stem cell graft to a child with acute lymphoblastic leukemia.

This clonotype has at least ten counts. The genes are TRBV27 and TRBJ2-1; 9 nucleotides align to TRBD2. CDR3 length: 19 residues. CDR1 MNHEY and CDR2 SMNVEV come from the germline V gene (reference sequence). J lost 1 base, V lost 5 bases, and 15 bases had no gene match. CDR3 region: CASSTIMIAGVGSYNEQFF. The CDR3 nucleotides are TGTGCCAGCAGTACTATTATGATAGCGGGAGTAGGGTCCTACAATGAGCAGTTCTTC.

The chain uses TRBV12-3 or TRBV12-4 and TRBJ1-2; tentatively, D is TRBD1 (5 bases). This CDR3 has 14 residues. Trimming pared 3 bases from V and 10 bases from J, leaving 18 bases between. This chain's CDR3 is CASSLTGGLMVYTF. DNA for the CDR3: TGTGCCAGCAGTTTGACCGGGGGATTGATGGTCTACACCTTC.

This clonotype was observed at least ten times. This chain joins TRBV28 and TRBJ1-2; D possibly corresponds to TRBD1 (6 bases). This CDR3 has 13 amino acids. Trimming took 6 bases from V and 6 from J, leaving 14 bases between them. Germline V gives CDR1 MDHEN, CDR2 SYDVKM. CDR3 in amino acids: CASRLDSSNGYTF. For the CDR3, the DNA is TGTGCCAGCAGACTGGACAGTTCAAATGGCTACACCTTC.

Turning to this clonotype: A much larger clone differs by one base, so this may be a read error. J is TRBJ2-2 and V is TRBV11-2, with D perhaps given as TRBD1 or TRBD2 (5 bases each). From germline, CDR1 is SGHAT and CDR2 FQNNGV. CDR3 size: 14 residues. CDR3 region: CASSLDNGAGALFF. Here the CDR3 DNA reads TGTGCCAGCAGCTTAGATAATGGGGCCGGGGCGCTGTTTTTT.

This clonotype has a single count. The J gene is TRBJ1-1, the V gene TRBV12-3 or TRBV12-4; TRBD1 matches at 11 bases. The CDR3 sequence is 15 residues long. J was trimmed by 2 bases and V by 8 bases; bases with no gene match: 7. CDR3 DNA sequence: TGTGCCAGCGGGACGGACAGGGGGCGTAACACTGAAGCTTTCTTT. Amino acids: CASGTDRGRNTEAFF.

This clonotype was detected a few times. This rearrangement joins TRBV5-4 to TRBJ2-3; possibly TRBD1 or TRBD2 for D (6 bases each). Deletions cut 2 bases from V and 3 bases from J, with 10 bases between. This CDR3 is 14 amino acids long. CDR1 and CDR2 from the germline V gene are SGHNT and YYREEE (reference sequence). The DNA for the CDR3 is TGTGCCAGCAGCTTCCCGGGGGCAACAGATACGCAGTATTTT. Amino acids: CASSFPGATDTQYF.

This clonotype occurred many times. The genes are TRBV18 and TRBJ2-1; 8 nucleotides line up with TRBD2. Germline V gene lookup returns CDR1 KGHSH and CDR2 LQKENI. The CDR3 is 15 residues long. V was clipped by 3 bases and J by 4 bases; unmatched bases: 5. The CDR3 here is CASSPPGLGYNEQFF. The CDR3 DNA is TGTGCCAGCTCACCCCCGGGACTAGGGTACAATGAGCAGTTCTTC.

This clonotype was seen repeatedly, ten times or more. The J gene is TRBJ2-3, the V gene TRBV28, with D possibly matching TRBD2 (7 bases). The CDR3 length is 13 residues. Germline V gene data show CDR1 as MDHEN and CDR2 as SYDVKM. Deletions cut 11 bases from V and 3 bases from J, with 15 bases between. The CDR3 sequence is CALQKGGTDTQYF. CDR3 DNA sequence: TGTGCCCTCCAGAAGGGGGGGACAGATACGCAGTATTTT.